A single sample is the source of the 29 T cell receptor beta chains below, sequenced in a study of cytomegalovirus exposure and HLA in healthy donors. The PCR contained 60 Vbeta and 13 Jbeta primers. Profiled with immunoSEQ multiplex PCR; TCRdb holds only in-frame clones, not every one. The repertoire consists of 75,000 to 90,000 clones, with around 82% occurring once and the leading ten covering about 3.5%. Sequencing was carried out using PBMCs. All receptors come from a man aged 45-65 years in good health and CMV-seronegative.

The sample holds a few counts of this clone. The CDR3 spells CASALEGSYNSPLHF. CDR3 nucleotide sequence: TGTGCCAGCGCCTTGGAGGGCTCCTATAATTCACCCCTCCACTTT. The genes are TRBV2 and TRBJ1-6, with D unclear. Germline CDR1 is SNHLY and CDR2 is FYNNEI. V was clipped by 8 bases and J by 0 bases, with 11 bases between them. CDR3 length: 15 residues.

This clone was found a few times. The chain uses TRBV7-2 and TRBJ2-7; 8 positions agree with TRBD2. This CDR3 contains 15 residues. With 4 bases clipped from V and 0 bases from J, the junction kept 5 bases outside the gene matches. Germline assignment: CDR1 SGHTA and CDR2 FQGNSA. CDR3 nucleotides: TGTGCCAGCAGCTCCGGGCGGGGGGCCTCCTACGAGCAGTACTTC. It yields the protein CASSSGRGASYEQYF.

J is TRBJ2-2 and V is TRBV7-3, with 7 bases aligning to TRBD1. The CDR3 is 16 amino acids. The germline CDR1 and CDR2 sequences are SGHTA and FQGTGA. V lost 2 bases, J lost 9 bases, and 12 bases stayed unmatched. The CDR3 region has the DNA TGTGCCAGCAGCTTATATGCCCGACAGGGCGCTAGGGAGCTGTTTTTT. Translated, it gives CASSLYARQGARELFF.

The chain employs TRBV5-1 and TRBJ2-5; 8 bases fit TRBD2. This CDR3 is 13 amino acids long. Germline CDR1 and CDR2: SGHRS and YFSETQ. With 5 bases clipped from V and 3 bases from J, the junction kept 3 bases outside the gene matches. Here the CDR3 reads CASRARGEETQYF. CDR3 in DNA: TGCGCCAGCAGGGCGCGGGGGGAAGAGACCCAGTACTTC.

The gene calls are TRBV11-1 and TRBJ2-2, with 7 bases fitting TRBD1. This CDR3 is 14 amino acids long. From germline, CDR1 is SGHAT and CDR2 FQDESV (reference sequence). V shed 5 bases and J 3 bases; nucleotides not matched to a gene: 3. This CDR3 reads CASSRDRDTGELFF. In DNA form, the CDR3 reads TGTGCCAGCAGCCGGGACAGAGACACCGGGGAGCTGTTTTTT. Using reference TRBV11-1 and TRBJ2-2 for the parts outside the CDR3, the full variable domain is EAEVAQSPRYKITEKSQAVAFWCDPISGHATLYWYRQILGQGPELLVQFQDESVVDDSQLPKDRFSAERLKGVDSTLKIQPAELGDSAMYLCASSRDRDTGELFFGEGSRLTVL.

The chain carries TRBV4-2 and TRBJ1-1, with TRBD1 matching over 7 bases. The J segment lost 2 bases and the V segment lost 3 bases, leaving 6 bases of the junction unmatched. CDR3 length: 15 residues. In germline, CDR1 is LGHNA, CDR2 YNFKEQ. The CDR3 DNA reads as TGTGCCAGCAGCCATACACAGGGGACAAACACTGAAGCTTTCTTT. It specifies CASSHTQGTNTEAFF.

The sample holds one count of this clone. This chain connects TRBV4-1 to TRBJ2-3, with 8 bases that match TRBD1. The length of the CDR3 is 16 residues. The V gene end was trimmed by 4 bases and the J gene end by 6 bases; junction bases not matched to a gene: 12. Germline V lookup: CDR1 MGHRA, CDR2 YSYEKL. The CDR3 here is CASSPTRGTGGDTQYF. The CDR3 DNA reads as TGCGCCAGCAGCCCAACCCGTGGGACAGGCGGGGATACGCAGTATTTT.

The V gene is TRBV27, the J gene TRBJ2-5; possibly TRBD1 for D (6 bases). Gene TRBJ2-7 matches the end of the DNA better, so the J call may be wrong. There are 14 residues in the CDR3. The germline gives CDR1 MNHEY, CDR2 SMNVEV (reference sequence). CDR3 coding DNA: TGTGCCAGCAGTTTACCGGACAGACTCTACGAGCAGTACTTC. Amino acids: CASSLPDRLYEQYF.

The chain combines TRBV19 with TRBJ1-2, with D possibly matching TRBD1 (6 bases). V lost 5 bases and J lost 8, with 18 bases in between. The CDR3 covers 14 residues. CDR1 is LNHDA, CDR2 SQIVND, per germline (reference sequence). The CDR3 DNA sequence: TGTGCCAGTAGTGCCGCCGGGGGGGCAAAGGGCTACACCTTC. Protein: CASSAAGGAKGYTF. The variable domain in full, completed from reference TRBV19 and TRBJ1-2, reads DGGITQSPKYLFRKEGQNVTLSCEQNLNHDAMYWYRQDPGQGLRLIYYSQIVNDFQKGDIAEGYSVSREKKESFPLTVTSAQKNPTAFYLCASSAAGGAKGYTFGSGTRLTVV.

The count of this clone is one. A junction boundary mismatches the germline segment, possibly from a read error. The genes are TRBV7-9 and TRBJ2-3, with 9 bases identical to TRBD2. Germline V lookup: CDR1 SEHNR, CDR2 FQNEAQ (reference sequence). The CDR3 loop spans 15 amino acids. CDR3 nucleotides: TGTTCCAGCAGCTTAGCTAGCGGGGAGAGTAATACGCAGTATTTT. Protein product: CSSSLASGESNTQYF.

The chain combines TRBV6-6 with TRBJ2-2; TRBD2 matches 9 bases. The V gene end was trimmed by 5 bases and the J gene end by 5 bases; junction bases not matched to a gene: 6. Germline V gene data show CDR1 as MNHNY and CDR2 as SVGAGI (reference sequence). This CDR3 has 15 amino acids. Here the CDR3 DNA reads TGTGCCAGCAGTCCCAATAGCGGGGGTACCGGGGAGCTGTTTTTT. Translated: CASSPNSGGTGELFF.

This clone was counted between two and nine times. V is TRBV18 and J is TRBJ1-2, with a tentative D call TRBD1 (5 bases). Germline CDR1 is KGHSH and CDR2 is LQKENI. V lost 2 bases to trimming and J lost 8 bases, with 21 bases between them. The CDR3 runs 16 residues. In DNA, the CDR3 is TGTGCCAGCTCACCAACAGCCCGGGACTTATCGGGAGGCTACACCTTC. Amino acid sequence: CASSPTARDLSGGYTF.

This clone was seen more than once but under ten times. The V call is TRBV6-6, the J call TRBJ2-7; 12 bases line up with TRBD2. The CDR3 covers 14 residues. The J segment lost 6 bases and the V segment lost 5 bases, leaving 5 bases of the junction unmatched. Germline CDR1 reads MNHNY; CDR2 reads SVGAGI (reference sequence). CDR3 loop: CASSRLAGEGEQYF. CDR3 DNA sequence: TGTGCCAGCAGTAGACTAGCGGGGGAGGGCGAGCAGTACTTC.

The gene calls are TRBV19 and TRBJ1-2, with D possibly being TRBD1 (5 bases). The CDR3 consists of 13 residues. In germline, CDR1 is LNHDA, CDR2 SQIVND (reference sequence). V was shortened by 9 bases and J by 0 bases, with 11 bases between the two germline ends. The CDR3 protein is CASRTPPNYGYTF. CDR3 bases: TGTGCCAGCCGGACACCACCTAACTATGGCTACACCTTC.

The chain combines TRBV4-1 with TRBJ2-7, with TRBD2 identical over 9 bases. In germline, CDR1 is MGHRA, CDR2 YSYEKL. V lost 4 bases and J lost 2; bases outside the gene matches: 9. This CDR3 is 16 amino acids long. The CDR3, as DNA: TGCGCCAGCAGCCTCATAAGCGGGGGGCCTCCCTACGAGCAGTACTTC. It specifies CASSLISGGPPYEQYF.

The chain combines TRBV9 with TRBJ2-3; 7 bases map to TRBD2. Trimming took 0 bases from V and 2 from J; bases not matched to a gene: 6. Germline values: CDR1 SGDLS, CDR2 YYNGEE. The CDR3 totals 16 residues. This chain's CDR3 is CASSVGSSGDTDTQYF. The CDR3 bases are TGTGCCAGCAGCGTAGGGTCCAGCGGGGACACAGATACGCAGTATTTT.

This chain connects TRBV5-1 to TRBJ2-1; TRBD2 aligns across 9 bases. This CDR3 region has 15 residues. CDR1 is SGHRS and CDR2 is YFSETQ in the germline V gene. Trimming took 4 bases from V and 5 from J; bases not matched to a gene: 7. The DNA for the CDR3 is TGCGCCAGCAGCCGTCATAGCGGGGGTAACAATGAGCAGTTCTTC. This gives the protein CASSRHSGGNNEQFF. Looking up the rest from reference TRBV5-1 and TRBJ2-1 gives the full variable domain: KAGVTQTPRYLIKTRGQQVTLSCSPISGHRSVSWYQQTPGQGLQFLFEYFSETQRNKGNFPGRFSGRQFSNSRSEMNVSTLELGDSALYLCASSRHSGGNNEQFFGPGTRLTVL.

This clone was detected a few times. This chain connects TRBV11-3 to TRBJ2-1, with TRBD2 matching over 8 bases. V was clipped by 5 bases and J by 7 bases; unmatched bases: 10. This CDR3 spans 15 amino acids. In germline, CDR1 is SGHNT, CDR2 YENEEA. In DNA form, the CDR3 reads TGTGCCAGCAGCACTAGCGGCGGGAGTGGGAATGAGCAGTTCTTC. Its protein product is CASSTSGGSGNEQFF.

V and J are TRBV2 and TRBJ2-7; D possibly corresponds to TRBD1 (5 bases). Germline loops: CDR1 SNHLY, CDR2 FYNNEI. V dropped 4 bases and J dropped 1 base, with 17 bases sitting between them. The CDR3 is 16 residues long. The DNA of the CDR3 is TGTGCCAGCAGTGGTTCGATTGGGGCAGGGTCCTACGAGCAGTACTTC. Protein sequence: CASSGSIGAGSYEQYF.

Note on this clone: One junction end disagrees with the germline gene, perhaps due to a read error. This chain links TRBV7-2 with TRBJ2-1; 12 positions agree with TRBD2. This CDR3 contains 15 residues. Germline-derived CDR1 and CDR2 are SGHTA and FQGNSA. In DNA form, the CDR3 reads TGTGCCAACAGCAGAAGGACTAGCGGGGTCAATGAGCAGTTCTTC. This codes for CANSRRTSGVNEQFF.

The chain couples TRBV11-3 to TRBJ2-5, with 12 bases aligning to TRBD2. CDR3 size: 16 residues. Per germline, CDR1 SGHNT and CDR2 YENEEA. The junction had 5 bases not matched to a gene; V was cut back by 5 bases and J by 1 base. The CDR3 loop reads CASSHTTSGGQETQYF. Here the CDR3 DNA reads TGTGCCAGCAGCCACACGACTAGCGGGGGCCAAGAGACCCAGTACTTC.

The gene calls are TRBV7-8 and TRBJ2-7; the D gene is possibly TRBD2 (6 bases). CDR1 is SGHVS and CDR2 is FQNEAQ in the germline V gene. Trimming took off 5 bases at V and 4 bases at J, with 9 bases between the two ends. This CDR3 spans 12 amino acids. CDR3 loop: CASSLGSYEQYF. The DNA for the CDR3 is TGTGCCAGCAGCCTCGGGAGTTACGAGCAGTACTTC.

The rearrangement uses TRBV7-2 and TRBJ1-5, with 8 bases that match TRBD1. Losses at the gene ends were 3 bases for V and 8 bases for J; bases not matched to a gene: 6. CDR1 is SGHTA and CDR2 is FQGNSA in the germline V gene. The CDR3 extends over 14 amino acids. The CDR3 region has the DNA TGTGCCAGCAGCTTCGGACAGGGACCTAAGCCCCAGCATTTT. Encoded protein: CASSFGQGPKPQHF.

CDR3 nucleotides: TGTGCCAGCAGTGAGGGGGGAGGAGGTGCTAATGAAAAACTGTTTTTT. Its translation is CASSEGGGGANEKLFF. The rearrangement links TRBV6-1 to TRBJ1-4; possibly TRBD1 for D (5 bases). Trimming left V 3 bases short and J 3 bases short, with 14 bases between. Germline CDR1 reads MNHNS; CDR2 reads SASEGT. The CDR3 runs to 16 residues.

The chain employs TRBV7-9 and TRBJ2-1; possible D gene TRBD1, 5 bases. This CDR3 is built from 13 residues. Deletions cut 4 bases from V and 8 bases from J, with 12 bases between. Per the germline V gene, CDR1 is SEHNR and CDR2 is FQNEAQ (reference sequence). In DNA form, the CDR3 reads TGTGCCAGCAGCTACCAGGGTTTGGATGAGCAGTTCTTC. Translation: CASSYQGLDEQFF.

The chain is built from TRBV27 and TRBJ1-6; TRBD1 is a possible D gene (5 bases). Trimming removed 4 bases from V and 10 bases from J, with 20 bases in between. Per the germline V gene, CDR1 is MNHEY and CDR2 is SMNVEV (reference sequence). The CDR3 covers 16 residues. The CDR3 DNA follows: TGTGCCAGCAGTTATCTCGCGGCGGGGCGAGGGTCACCCCTCCACTTT. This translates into CASSYLAAGRGSPLHF.

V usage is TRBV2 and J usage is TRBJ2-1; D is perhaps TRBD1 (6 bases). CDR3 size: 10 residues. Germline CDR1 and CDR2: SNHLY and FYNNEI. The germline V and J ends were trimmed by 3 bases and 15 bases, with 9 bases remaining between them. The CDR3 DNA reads TGTGCCAGCAGTGATCAGGGGCCGTTCTTC. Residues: CASSDQGPFF.

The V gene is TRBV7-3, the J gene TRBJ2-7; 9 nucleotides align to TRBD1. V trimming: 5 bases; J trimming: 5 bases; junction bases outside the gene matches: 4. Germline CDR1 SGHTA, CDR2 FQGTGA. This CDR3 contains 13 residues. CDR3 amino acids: CASSRDRVDEQYF. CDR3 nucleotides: TGTGCCAGCAGCCGGGACAGGGTGGACGAGCAGTACTTC. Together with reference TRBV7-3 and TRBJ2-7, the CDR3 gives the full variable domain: GAGVSQTPSNKVTEKGKYVELRCDPISGHTALYWYRQSLGQGPEFLIYFQGTGAADDSGLPNDRFFAVRPEGSVSTLKIQRTERGDSAVYLCASSRDRVDEQYFGPGTRLTVT.

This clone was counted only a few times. This CDR3 is CASSLDTLNTEAFF. DNA for the CDR3: TGCGCCAGCAGCTTGGACACATTGAACACTGAAGCTTTCTTT. The chain links TRBV5-1 to TRBJ1-1; D not resolved. The CDR3 is 14 amino acids. Per germline, CDR1 SGHRS and CDR2 YFSETQ. V dropped 0 bases and J dropped 0 bases, with 6 bases sitting between them.